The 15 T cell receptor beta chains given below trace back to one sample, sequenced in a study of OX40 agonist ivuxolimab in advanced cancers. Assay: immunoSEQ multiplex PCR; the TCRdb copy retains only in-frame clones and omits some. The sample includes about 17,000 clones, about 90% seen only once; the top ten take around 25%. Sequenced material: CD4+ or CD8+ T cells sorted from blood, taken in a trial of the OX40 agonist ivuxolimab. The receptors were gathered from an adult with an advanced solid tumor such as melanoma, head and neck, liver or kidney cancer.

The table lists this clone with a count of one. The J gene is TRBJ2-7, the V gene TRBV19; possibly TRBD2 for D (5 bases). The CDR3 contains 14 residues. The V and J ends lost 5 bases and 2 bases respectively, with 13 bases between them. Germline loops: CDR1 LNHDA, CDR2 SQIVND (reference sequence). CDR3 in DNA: TGTGCCAGTAGTTACGGACTTACAGCCTACGAGCAGTACTTC. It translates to CASSYGLTAYEQYF.

CDR3 coding DNA: TGTGCCAGCAGCTTACAGTCGTGGACAGGGAATCAGCCCCAGCATTTT. It encodes CASSLQSWTGNQPQHF. The V and J genes are TRBV7-8 and TRBJ1-5; 8 positions agree with TRBD1. Germline V gene data show CDR1 as SGHVS and CDR2 as FQNEAQ. J was trimmed by 4 bases and V by 2 bases; bases with no gene match: 7. The CDR3 has 16 residues.

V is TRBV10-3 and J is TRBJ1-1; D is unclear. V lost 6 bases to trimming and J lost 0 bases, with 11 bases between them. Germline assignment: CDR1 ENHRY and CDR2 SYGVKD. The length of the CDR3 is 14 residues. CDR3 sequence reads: CAIRTDGMNTEAFF. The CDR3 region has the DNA TGTGCCATCAGAACGGACGGGATGAACACTGAAGCTTTCTTT.

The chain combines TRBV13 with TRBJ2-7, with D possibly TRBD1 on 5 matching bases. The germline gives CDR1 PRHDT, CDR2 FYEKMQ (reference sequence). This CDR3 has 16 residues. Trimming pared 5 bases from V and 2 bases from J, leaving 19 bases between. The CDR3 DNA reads TGTGCCAGCAGCGGTCCTTGGGGCAGGGTCCCCTACGAGCAGTACTTC. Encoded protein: CASSGPWGRVPYEQYF. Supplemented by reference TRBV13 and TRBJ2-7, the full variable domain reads AAGVIQSPRHLIKEKRETATLKCYPIPRHDTVYWYQQGPGQDPQFLISFYEKMQSDKGSIPDRFSAQQFSDYHSELNMSSLELGDSALYFCASSGPWGRVPYEQYFGPGTRLTVT.

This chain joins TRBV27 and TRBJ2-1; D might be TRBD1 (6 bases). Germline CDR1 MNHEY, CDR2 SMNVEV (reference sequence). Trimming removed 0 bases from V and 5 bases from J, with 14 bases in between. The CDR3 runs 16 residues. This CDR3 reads CASSLSARTANNEQFF. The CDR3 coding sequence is TGTGCCAGCAGTTTATCCGCCCGGACAGCCAACAATGAGCAGTTCTTC.

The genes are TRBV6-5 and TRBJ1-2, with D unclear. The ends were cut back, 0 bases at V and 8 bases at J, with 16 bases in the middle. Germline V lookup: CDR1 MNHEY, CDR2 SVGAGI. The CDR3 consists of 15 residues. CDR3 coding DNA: TGTGCCAGCAGTTACTCGACGGCCAGACCTTACGGCTACACCTTC. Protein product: CASSYSTARPYGYTF.

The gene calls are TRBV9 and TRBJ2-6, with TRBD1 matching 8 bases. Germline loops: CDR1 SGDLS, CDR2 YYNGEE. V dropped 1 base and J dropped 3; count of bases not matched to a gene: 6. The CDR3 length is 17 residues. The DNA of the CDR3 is TGTGCCAGCAGCGTACGGACAGGGACTGATGGGGCCAACGTCCTGACTTTC. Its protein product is CASSVRTGTDGANVLTF.

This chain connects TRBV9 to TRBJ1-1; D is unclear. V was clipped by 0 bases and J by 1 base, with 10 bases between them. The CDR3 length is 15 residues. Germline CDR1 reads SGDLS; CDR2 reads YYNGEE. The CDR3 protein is CASSVGGVGNTEAFF. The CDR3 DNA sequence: TGTGCCAGCAGCGTAGGTGGGGTCGGGAACACTGAAGCTTTCTTT.

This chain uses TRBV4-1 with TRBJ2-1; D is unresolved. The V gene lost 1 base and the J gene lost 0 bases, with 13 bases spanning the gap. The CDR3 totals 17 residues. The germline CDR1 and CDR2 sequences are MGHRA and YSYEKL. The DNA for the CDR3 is TGCGCCAGCAGCCAAGTTTTTCCAATAAGCTCCTACAATGAGCAGTTCTTC. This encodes CASSQVFPISSYNEQFF.

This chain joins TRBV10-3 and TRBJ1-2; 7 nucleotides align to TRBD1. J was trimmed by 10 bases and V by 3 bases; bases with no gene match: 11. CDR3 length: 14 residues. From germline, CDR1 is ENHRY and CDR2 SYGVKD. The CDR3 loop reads CAISEGGQIGSYTF. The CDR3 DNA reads TGTGCCATCAGTGAAGGGGGCCAGATCGGTTCCTACACCTTC.

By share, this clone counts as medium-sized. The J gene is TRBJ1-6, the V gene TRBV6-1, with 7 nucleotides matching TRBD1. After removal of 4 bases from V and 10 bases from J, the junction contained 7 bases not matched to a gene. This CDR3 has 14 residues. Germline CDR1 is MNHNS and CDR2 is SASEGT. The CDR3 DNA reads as TGTGCCAGCAGTGGACAGGGCGAGTCCTCACCCCTCCACTTT. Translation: CASSGQGESSPLHF.

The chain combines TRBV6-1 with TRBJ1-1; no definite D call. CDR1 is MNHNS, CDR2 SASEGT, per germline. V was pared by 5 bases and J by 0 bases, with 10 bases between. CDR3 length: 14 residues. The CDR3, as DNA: TGTGCCAGCAGTACAGATTCCATGAACACTGAAGCTTTCTTT. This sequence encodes CASSTDSMNTEAFF.

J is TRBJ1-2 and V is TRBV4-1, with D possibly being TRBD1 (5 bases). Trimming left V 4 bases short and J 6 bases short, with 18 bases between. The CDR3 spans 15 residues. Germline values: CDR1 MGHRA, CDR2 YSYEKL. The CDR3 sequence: CASSLSVGAGNGYTF. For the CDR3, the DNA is TGCGCCAGCAGCCTCTCGGTCGGGGCAGGGAATGGCTACACCTTC.

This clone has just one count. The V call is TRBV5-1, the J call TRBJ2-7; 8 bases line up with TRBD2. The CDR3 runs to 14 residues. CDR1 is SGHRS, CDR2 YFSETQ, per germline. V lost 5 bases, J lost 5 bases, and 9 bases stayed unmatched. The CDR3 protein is CASRSGGPLDEQYF. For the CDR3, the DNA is TGCGCCAGCAGATCGGGGGGGCCTCTCGACGAGCAGTACTTC. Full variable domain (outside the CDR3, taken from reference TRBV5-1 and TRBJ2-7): KAGVTQTPRYLIKTRGQQVTLSCSPISGHRSVSWYQQTPGQGLQFLFEYFSETQRNKGNFPGRFSGRQFSNSRSEMNVSTLELGDSALYLCASRSGGPLDEQYFGPGTRLTVT.

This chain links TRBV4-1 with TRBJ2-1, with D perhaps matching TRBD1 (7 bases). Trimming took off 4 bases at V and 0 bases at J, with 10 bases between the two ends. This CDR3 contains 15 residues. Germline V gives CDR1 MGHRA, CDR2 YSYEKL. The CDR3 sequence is CASSPRDSSYNEQFF. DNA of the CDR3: TGCGCCAGCAGCCCGCGGGACAGCTCCTACAATGAGCAGTTCTTC.